The subject of this entry is one T cell receptor (beta chain). Its target antigen remains unknown. No base quality information exists; no much larger clone differs at one position. The same CDR3 also results from other DNA sequences found in this sample. Inclusion was restricted to participants for whom at least one PBMC sample before ART initiation and at least two post-ART samples were available. All participants with HIV were treated in the United States of America. Before DNA extraction, cryopreserved samples containing roughly 0.9-10 million PBMC were thawed and washed. At the time of the earliest PBMC sample for each participant with HIV, ages ranged from about 20 to 54 years. Each participant contributed PBMC samples from 1-4 timepoints before ART initiation and 2-8 timepoints after ART initiation, with a median of 7 samples. Serial HIV viral load, CD4+ T-cell count, ART history and demographic data were obtained for every participant. Genomic DNA was extracted from unsorted PBMC with a Qiagen kit on a QIAcube, processed in batches of 12 samples.

The sample is drawn from a study of long-term antiretroviral therapy in people with HIV (dated by TCRdb to between 2021 and 2024). A note on the overall study: The earliest samples were collected approximately a decade before the 2015 WHO recommendation for immediate ART, a period when ART was typically delayed until CD4 counts fell. No cross-contamination during QIAcube processing turned up in test extractions that ran a monoclonal T-cell line alongside 33 polyclonal samples. Whether ART initiation and durable HIV suppression were associated with changes in peripheral blood TRB repertoire composition and diversity was tested in a retrospective serial study. The cohort contributed 150 to 200 cryopreserved PBMC samples from 30 to 35 adults with confirmed HIV infection, collected serially over a mean of approximately 6 years (range 1-12). Of the roughly 30 participants with HIV, about twelve were female.

Results and caveats for the whole study, not just this receptor: Because pre-ART samples had limited cell numbers, profiling was done on unsorted PBMC rather than on sorted CD4+ and CD8+ T cells. Expanded TRB clones identified before ART initiation dominated the repertoire across all time points, though the dominance fluctuated and decreased in many PLHIV after ART. The samples were dated from about 2004 to 2018, and the ART regimens that were used may be less effective than current ART regimens. No data were available on ART adherence, viral resistance or therapy changes, limiting inferences about post-ART repertoire changes. Compared with controls, HIV repertoires had narrower CDR3 length ranges, and the network structure pointed to an antigen-experienced repertoire that shifted only slightly toward naive after ART. Since PBMC availability was limited, sequencing covered only the TCR beta chain, with no alpha chain pairing. ART initiation was associated with a significant increase in TRB diversity, but diversity stayed significantly below transplant donor controls even after long-term ART.

The immunoSEQ hsTCRB v3.0 assay was used at survey level resolution for TRB variable region sequencing. The target sequencing depth for TRB was about 40,000-50,000 T-cell genomes per sample. An Illumina MiSeq with a v3 150-cycle kit was used to sequence the pooled TRB libraries. The study's own analysis went as follows. Repertoire analysis was performed in R inside a reproducible Nextflow workflow that covered QC, data transformation and analysis. LymphoSeq2, an R package for exploring AIRR-Seq data, was used to implement custom analyses. After excluding a handful of samples that yielded fewer than 5000 total TRB sequences, approximately 180 HIV repertoires remained for analysis. Among the approximately 200 retained HIV repertoires, about 57 were collected before ART initiation and 120 to 140 were collected after ART initiation. Repertoires were downsampled to 5000 TRB nucleotide sequences, with summary statistics averaged over 100 downsampling iterations. TRB sequences were retained for analysis only if CDR3 regions of at least seven amino acids were present. A Shannon entropy-derived clonality score and the Gini coefficient were used to measure diversity. Repertoire networks linked the top 5000 CDR3 amino acid sequences whenever two sequences differed by an edit distance of one. For TRB CDR3 amino acid sequences, GLIPH2 was used to predict antigen specificity groups and MHC restriction. CDR3 amino acid sequences were matched against VDJdb and McPAS-TCR to flag known CMV, EBV, HIV or tissue antigen associations. Pre-ART, post-ART and control groups were compared with Wilcoxon signed-rank tests and Holm-Bonferroni correction. TCRdb stores this immuneACCESS table with in-frame sequences only. Part of the clones is absent; in the studies checked, under half of the shortfall reflects unresolved V genes, and no reason is known for the rest. The V and J calls and clone size come from that table; D and trimming were worked out from the DNA. Recorded for this sample are around 30,000 clones; 85% to 95% of them occurred a single time. The biggest ten clones account for under 13% of the sample.

For CDR1 and CDR2, the germline V gene lists SQVTM and ANQGSEA. Including cysteine and phenylalanine, the CDR3 has 12 amino acids. Only CDR3 DNA is held: 36 bases, read in frame from base 1. V drops 6 bases and J drops 5 bases, leaving 13 bases in between. This clonotype originated in a man aged 35 to 55 with HIV. Recombination linked TRBV29-1 to TRBJ2-5; TRBD1 is a possible D gene, resting on 7 matching bases. The sequenced sample was unsorted PBMCs, obtained 6.2 years after starting antiretroviral therapy. The DNA reads as follows: TGCAGCGTCCCACAGGGGAGGGAGACCCAGTACTTC. The translation is CSVPQGRETQYF.